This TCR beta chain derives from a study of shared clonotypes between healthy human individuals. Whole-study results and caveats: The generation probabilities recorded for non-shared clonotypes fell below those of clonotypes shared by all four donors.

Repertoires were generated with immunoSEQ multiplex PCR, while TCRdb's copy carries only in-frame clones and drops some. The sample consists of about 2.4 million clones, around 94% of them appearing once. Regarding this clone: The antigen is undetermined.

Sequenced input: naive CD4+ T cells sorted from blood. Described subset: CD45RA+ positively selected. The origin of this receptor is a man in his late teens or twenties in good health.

The CDR3 nucleotides read TGCGCCAGCAGCCTCGGGACTAGCGGGGAGAAAGAGACCCAGTACTTC. Translation: CASSLGTSGEKETQYF. The rearrangement joins TRBV4-1 to TRBJ2-5, with 13 bases matching TRBD2. Germline assignment: CDR1 MGHRA and CDR2 YSYEKL. CDR3 length: 16 amino acids. Germline trimming cut 4 bases from V and 3 bases from J; bases unmatched to any gene: 5.